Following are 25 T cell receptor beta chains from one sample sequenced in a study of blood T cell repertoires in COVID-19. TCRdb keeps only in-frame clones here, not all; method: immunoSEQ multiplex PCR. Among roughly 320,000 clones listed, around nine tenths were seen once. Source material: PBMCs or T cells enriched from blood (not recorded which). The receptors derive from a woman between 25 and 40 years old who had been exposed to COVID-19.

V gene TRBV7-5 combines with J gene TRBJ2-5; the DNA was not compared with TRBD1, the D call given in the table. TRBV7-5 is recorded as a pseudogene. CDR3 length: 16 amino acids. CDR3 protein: CARSSTPGQLQETQYF. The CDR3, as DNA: TGTGCCAGAAGCTCAACGCCGGGACAGCTTCAAGAGACCCAGTACTTC.

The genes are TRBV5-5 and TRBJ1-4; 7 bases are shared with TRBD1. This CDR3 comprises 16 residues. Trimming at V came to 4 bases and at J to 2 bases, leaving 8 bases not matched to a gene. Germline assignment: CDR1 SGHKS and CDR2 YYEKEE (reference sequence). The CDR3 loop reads CASSPTGIITNEKLFF. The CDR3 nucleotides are TGTGCCAGCAGCCCGACAGGGATTATTACTAATGAAAAACTGTTTTTT.

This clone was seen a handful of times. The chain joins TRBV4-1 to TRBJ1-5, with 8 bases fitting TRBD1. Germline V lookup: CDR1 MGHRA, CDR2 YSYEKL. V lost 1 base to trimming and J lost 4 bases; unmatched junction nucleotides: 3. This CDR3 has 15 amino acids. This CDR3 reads CASSQVTGVNQPQHF. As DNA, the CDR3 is TGCGCCAGCAGCCAAGTGACAGGGGTAAATCAGCCCCAGCATTTT.

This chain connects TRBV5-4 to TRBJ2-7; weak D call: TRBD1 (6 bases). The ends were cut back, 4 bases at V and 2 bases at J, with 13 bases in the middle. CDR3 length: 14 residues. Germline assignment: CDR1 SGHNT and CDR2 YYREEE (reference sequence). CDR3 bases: TGTGCCAGCAGCCGATCGACAGGACCCTACGAGCAGTACTTC. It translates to CASSRSTGPYEQYF.

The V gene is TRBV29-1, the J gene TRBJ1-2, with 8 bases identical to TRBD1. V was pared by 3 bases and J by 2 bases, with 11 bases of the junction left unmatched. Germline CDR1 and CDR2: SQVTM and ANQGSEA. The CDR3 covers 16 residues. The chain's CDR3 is CSVDYESGGGNYGYTF. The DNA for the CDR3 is TGCAGCGTTGATTATGAGTCAGGGGGCGGAAACTATGGCTACACCTTC.

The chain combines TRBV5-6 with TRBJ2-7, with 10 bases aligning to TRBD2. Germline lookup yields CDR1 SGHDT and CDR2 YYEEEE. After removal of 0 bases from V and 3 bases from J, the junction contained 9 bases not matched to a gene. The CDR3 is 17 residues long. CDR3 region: CASSLDSGTSEIYEQYF. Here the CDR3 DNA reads TGTGCCAGCAGCTTGGATTCAGGGACTAGCGAGATCTACGAGCAGTACTTC. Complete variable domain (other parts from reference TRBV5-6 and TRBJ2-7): DAGVTQSPTHLIKTRGQQVTLRCSPKSGHDTVSWYQQALGQGPQFIFQYYEEEERQRGNFPDRFSGHQFPNYSSELNVNALLLGDSALYLCASSLDSGTSEIYEQYFGPGTRLTVT.

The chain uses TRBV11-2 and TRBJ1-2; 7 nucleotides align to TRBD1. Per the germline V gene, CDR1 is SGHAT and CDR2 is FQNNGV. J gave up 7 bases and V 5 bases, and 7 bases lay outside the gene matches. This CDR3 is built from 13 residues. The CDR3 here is CASSVRGLGGYTF. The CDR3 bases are TGTGCCAGCAGCGTAAGGGGGCTGGGTGGCTACACCTTC.

The CDR3 sequence: CASSQDIYSSQGGTEAFF. The CDR3 DNA reads as TGTGCCAGCAGCCAAGATATTTACAGCTCTCAGGGGGGCACTGAAGCTTTCTTT. V gene TRBV14 combines with J gene TRBJ1-1; 7 bases align to TRBD1. CDR1 SGHDN and CDR2 FVKESK come from the germline V gene. Trimming at V came to 0 bases and at J to 4 bases, leaving 14 bases not matched to a gene. The CDR3 sequence is 18 residues long. Full variable domain (remainder filled in from reference TRBV14 and TRBJ1-1): EAGVTQFPSHSVIEKGQTVTLRCDPISGHDNLYWYRRVMGKEIKFLLHFVKESKQDESGMPNNRFLAERTGGTYSTLKVQPAELEDSGVYFCASSQDIYSSQGGTEAFFGQGTRLTVV.

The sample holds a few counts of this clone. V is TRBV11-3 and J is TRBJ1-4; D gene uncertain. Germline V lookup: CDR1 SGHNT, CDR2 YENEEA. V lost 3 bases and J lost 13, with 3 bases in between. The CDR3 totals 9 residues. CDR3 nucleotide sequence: TGTGCCAGCAGCTTCGGACTGTTTTTT. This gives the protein CASSFGLFF.

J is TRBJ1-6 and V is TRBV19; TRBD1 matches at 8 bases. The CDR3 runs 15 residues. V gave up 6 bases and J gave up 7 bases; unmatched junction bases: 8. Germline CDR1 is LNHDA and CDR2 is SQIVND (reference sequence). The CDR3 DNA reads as TGTGCCAGTAGATCAGGGGGCAGTGGGAATTCACCCCTCCACTTT. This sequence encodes CASRSGGSGNSPLHF.

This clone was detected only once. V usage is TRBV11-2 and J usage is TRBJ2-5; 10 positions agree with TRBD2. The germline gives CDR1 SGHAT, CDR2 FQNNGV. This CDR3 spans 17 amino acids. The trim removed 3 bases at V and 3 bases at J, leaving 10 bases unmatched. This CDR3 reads CASSFLPLAGGEETQYF. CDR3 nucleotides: TGTGCCAGCAGCTTCCTCCCCTTAGCGGGGGGAGAAGAGACCCAGTACTTC.

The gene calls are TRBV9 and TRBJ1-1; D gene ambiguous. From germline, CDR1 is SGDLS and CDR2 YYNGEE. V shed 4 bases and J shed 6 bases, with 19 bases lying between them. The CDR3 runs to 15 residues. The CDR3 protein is CASSTRGSLVAEAFF. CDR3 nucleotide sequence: TGTGCCAGCAGCACTAGAGGCTCCCTTGTTGCTGAAGCTTTCTTT.

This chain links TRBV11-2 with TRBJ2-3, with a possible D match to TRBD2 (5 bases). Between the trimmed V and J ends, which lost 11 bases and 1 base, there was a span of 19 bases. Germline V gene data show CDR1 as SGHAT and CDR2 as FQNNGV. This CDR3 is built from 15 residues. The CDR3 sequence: CAVQSGIFGTDTQYF. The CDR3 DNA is TGTGCCGTCCAATCCGGGATATTTGGCACAGATACGCAGTATTTT.

The CDR3 sequence: CASRITSGWYEQYF. CDR3 in DNA: TGTGCCAGTAGGATAACTAGCGGTTGGTACGAGCAGTACTTC. The J gene is TRBJ2-7, the V gene TRBV19, with 8 bases identical to TRBD2. V was clipped by 6 bases and J by 4 bases; unmatched bases: 8. The CDR3 runs 14 residues. Germline values: CDR1 LNHDA, CDR2 SQIVND (reference sequence).

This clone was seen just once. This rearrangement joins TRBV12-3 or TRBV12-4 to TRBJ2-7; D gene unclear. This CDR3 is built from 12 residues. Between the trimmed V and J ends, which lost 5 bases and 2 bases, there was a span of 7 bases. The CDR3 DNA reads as TGTGCCAGCAGTACATTCACCTACGAGCAGTACTTC. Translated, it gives CASSTFTYEQYF.

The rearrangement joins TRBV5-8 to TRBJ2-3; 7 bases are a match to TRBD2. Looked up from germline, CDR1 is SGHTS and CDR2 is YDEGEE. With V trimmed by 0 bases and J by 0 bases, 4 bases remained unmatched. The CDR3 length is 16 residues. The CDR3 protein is CASSLELAVSTDTQYF. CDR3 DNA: TGTGCCAGCAGCTTGGAGCTAGCGGTTAGCACAGATACGCAGTATTTT.

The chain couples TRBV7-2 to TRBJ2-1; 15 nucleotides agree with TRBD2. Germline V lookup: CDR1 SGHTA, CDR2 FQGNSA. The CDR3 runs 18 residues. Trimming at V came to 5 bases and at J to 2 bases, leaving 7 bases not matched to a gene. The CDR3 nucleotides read TGTGCCAGCAGCCCCGGGACTAGCGGGGGGACCCCCTACAATGAGCAGTTCTTC. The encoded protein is CASSPGTSGGTPYNEQFF.

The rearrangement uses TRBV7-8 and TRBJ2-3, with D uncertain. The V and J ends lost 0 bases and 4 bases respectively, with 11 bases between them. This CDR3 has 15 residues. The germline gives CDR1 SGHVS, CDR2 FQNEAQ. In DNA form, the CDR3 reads TGTGCCAGCAGCTTAGCGTGGGCAGGCCCAGATACGCAGTATTTT. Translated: CASSLAWAGPDTQYF.

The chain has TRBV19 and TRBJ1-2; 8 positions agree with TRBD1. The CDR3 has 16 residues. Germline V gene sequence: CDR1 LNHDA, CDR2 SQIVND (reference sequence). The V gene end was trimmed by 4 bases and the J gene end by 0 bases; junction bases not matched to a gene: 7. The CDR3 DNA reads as TGTGCCAGTAGTAGGAGGGGGACAGGCTCTAACTATGGCTACACCTTC. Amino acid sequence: CASSRRGTGSNYGYTF.

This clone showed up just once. CDR3 region: CASSLMGATEAFF. Written as DNA, the CDR3 is TGTGCCAGCAGTTTGATGGGGGCCACTGAAGCTTTCTTT. This chain links TRBV12-3 or TRBV12-4 with TRBJ1-1, with a weak D call TRBD1 (6 bases). V lost 3 bases and J 4 bases, leaving 9 bases between the germline ends. The CDR3 spans 13 residues.

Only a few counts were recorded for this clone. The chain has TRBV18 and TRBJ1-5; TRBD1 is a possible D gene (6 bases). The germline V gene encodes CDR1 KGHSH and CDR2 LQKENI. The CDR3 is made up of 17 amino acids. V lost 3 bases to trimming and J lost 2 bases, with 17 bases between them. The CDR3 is CASSPYTGTKGNQPQHF. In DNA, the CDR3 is TGTGCCAGCTCACCTTATACAGGGACCAAAGGCAATCAGCCCCAGCATTTT.

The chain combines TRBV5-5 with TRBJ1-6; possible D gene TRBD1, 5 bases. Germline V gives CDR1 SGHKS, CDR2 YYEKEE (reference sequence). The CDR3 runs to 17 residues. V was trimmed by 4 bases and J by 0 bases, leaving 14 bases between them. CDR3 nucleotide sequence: TGTGCCAGCAGCCGGACACAGTCGAGCTCCTATAATTCACCCCTCCACTTT. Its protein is CASSRTQSSSYNSPLHF.

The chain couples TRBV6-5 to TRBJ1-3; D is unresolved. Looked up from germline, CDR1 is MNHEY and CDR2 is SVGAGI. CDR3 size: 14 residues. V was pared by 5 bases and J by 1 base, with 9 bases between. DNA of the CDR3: TGTGCCAGCAGTCCCGACATGTCTGGAAACACCATATATTTT. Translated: CASSPDMSGNTIYF.

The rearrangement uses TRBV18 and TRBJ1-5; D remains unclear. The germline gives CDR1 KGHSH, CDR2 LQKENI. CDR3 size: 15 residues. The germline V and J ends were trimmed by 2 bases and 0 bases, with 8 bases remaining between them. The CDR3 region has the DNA TGTGCCAGCTCACCAGGGCTGAATAGCAATCAGCCCCAGCATTTT. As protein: CASSPGLNSNQPQHF. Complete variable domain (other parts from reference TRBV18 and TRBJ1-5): NAGVMQNPRHLVRRRGQEARLRCSPMKGHSHVYWYRQLPEEGLKFMVYLQKENIIDESGMPKERFSAEFPKEGPSILRIQQVVRGDSAAYFCASSPGLNSNQPQHFGDGTRLSIL.

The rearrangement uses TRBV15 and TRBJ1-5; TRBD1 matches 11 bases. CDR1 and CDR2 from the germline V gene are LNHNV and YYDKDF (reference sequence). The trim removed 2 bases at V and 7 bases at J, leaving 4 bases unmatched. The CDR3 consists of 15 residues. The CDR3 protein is CATSRRTGGGQPQHF. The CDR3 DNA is TGTGCCACCAGCAGACGGACAGGGGGCGGGCAGCCCCAGCATTTT.